The clone carrying this TCR beta chain was counted once. The data belong to a study of blood T cell repertoires in COVID-19. Authors' data handling: Amplifying reference gene primers gave estimates of nucleated cell counts. Clones were read by immunoSEQ multiplex PCR, and TCRdb kept only the in-frame ones, dropping some. V and J calls and clone size are those listed in that table; D and trimming were worked out from the DNA. The data hold some 510,000 clones, with around 89% observed a single time. The clonotype comes from a woman between 35 and 50 years old who had recovered from COVID-19. The sample was PBMCs or T cells enriched from blood (not recorded which).

The CDR3: CASSEDRVPGELFF. In DNA, the CDR3 is TGTGCCAGCAGTGAAGACAGGGTGCCCGGGGAGCTGTTTTTT. This sequence joins TRBV2 and TRBJ2-2, with a weak D call TRBD1 (6 bases). V was cut by 1 base and J by 6 bases, with 9 bases left in between. The CDR3 runs 14 residues. The germline gives CDR1 SNHLY, CDR2 FYNNEI.